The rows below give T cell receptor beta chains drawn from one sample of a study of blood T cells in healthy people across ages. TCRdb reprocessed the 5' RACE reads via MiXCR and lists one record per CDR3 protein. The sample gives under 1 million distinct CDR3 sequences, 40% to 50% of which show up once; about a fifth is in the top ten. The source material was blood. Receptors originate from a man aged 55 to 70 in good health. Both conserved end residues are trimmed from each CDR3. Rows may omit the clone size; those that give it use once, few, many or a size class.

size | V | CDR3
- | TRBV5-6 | ASSFISRDSPLH
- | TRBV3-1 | ASSQVWTGDAPLH
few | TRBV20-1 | SAKALAFADTQY
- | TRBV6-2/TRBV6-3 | ASSYGLAAPSTGELF
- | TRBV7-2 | ASSHGGGRETQY
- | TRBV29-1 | SVVNRGTISGSYT
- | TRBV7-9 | ASSLAGGQKINHGYT
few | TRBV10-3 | ASKLQGDYGYT
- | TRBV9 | ASSVEAGELF
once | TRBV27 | ASSVDRGYEQF
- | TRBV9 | AISQGDRAETQY
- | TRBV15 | ATGFAGPYNERF
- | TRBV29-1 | SVGAGRNTGELF
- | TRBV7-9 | ASSPPPTGVYLETQY
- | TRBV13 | ASSLEFGGAGTGELF
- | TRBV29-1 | SVDATNQETQY
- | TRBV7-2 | ASSLGITNSPLH
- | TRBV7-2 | ASSIQRGPNEKLF
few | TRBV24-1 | ATSAPGYTNDEQF
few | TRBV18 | ASSLRTGLEQETQY
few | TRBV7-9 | ASSLETLNYGYT
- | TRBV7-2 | ACSLASDQETQY
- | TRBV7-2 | ASSRTLAGGAGTQY
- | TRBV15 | ATSIRTYVDNEQF
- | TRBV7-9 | ASSPPGLFPEQY
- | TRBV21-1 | ARPGPWSFSEAF
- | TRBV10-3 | AISDVDAGTGAKNIQY
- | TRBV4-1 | ASSQGWGGDSTDTQY
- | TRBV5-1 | ASSSGQGSSDTQY
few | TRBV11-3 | ASSSRQGNQETQY
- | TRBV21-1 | ASSKVSLRHRGEQF
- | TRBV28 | ASSLIRLGQY
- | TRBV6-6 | ASSFYPTGAQSGYT
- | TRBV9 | ASSEYGAGELF
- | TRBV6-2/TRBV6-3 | ASSRGTGFGGYT
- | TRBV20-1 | SAQGQGAYNSPLH
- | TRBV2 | ASRGGQTYEQY
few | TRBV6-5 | ASSSASGYEQY
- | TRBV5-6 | ASSLGYRGYNEQF
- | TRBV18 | ASSPPGGLLVYEQY
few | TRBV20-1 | SASKTTEAF
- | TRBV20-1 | SATRLPPFNTEAF
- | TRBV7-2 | ASSSTGTGINYEQY
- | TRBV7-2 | ASSLIFYEKLF
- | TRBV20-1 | SARLLAGGDNEQF
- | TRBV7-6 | ASSQLAGGRYEQY
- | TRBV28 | ASSSSPGRVNQETQY
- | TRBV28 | ASIVGGGQGNTEAF
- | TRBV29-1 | SVESGGTDEQF
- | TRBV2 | ASRFQQYEQY
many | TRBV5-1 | ASSPKVTDTQY
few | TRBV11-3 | ASSTRTNTEAF
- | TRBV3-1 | ASTPSGGRTEAF
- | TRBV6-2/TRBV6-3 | ASSLGQGTQRTEAF
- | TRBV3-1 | ASSFAGLAGTEQF